The entry that follows covers one TCR beta chain sequence. The sample originates from a study of technical replicates of blood from a few donors. This CDR3 comprises 16 residues. Germline V CDR1 and CDR2: WNHNN, SYGVQD (reference sequence). V shed 3 bases and J shed 0 bases, with 15 bases lying between them. TCRdb's table, derived via immunoSEQ multiplex PCR, lists solely in-frame clones and lacks some. This table has under 80,000 clones, 75% to 95% appearing once. Material: T cells isolated from PBMCs. J is TRBJ2-7 and V is TRBV10-1; tentative D call: TRBD2 (5 bases). The clonotype originates from a human donor in good health. Some clones in this sample may be carry-over from other donors' samples. This chain's CDR3 is CASSDLLGGGSYEQYF. The CDR3 coding sequence is TGCGCCAGCAGTGACCTACTTGGCGGAGGCTCCTACGAGCAGTACTTC.